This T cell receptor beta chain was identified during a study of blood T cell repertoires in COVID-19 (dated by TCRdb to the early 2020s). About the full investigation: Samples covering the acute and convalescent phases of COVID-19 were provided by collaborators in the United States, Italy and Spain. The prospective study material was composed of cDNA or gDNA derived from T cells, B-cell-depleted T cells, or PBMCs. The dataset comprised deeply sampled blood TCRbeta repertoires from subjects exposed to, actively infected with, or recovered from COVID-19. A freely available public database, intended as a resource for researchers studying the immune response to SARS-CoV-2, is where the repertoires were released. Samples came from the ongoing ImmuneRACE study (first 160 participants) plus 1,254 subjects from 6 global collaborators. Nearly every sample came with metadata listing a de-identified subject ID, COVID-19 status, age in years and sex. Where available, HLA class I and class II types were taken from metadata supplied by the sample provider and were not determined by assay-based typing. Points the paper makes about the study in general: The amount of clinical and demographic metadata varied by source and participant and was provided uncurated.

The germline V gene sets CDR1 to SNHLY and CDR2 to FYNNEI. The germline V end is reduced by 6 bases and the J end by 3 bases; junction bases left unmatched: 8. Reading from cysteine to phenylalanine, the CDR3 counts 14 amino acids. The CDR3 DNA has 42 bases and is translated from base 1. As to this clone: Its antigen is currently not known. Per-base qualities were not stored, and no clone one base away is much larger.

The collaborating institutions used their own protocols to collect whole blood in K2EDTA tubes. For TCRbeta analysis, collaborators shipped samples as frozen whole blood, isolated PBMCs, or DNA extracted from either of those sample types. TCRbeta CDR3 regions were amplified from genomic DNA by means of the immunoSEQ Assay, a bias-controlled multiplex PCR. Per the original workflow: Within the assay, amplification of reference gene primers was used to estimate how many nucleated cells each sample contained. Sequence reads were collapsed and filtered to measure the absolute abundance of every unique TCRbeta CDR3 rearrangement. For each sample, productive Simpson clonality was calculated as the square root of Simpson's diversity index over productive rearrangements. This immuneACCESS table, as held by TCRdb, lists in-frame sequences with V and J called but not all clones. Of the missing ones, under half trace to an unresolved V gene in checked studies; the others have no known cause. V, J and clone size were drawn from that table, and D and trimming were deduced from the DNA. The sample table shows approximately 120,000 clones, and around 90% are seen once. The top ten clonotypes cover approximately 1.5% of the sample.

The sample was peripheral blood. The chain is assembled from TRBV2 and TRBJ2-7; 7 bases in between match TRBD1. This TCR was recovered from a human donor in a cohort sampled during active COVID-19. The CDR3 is CASRDRRDSYEQYF. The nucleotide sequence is TGTGCCAGCAGAGACCGACGGGACAGCTACGAGCAGTACTTC.